The 2 T cell receptor beta chains presented below share a single source sample, sequenced in a study of blood T cells in healthy people across ages. Sample-barcoded 5' priming and a J-beta primer mix drove a second PCR of about 6 to 12 cycles. Each CDR3 protein is one row after TCRdb ran MiXCR on the 5' RACE reads. The sample contains more than 1.4 million distinct CDR3 sequences, roughly 40% of which appear only once. Sequencing was carried out using blood. These receptor sequences come from a young woman in good health.

The CDR3 is CASSQEPLGEGEQFF. As DNA, the CDR3 is TGCGCCAGCAGCCAAGAGCCCCTGGGGGAAGGTGAGCAGTTCTTC. The chain has TRBV4-1 and TRBJ2-1; either TRBD1 or TRBD2 may supply D (5 bases each). CDR1 and CDR2 (germline): MGHRA, YSYEKL. The V end lost 0 bases, the J end lost 9 bases, and 15 bases lay between the germline ends. The CDR3 is 15 amino acids.

V gene TRBV7-8 combines with J gene TRBJ2-4; the match to TRBD2 covers 15 bases. The CDR3 has 17 residues. V lost 5 bases and J lost 4; bases outside the gene matches: 6. Per the germline V gene, CDR1 is SGHVS and CDR2 is FQNEAQ. CDR3 residues: CASSPGLAGGIKNIQYF. The CDR3 DNA reads TGTGCCAGCAGCCCGGGACTAGCGGGAGGTATTAAAAACATTCAGTACTTC. The variable domain in full, with the rest retrieved from reference TRBV7-8 and TRBJ2-4, is GAGVSQSPRYKVAKRGQDVALRCDPISGHVSLFWYQQALGQGPEFLTYFQNEAQLDKSGLPSDRFFAERPEGSVSTLKIQRTQQEDSAVYLCASSPGLAGGIKNIQYFGAGTRLSVL.